This T cell receptor beta chain was obtained from a study of patients and donors after allogeneic stem cell transplantation. TCRdb re-analysed the RT-PCR reads in MiXCR, keeping a single row per CDR3 protein. This repertoire shows about 960,000 distinct CDR3 sequences, roughly 18% found once; its top ten account for 5% to 6.5%. This CDR3 is 16 amino acids long. From germline, CDR1 is DFQATT and CDR2 SNEGSKA (reference sequence). Trimming removed 0 bases at V and 1 base at J, with 13 bases between. The sequencing input was blood, either unsorted or a sorted T cell fraction (not recorded which). This clonotype was obtained from a human donor who was either an allogeneic HSCT recipient or a stem cell or donor lymphocyte infusion donor (not recorded which). It is not recorded whose cells these are; they may come from a transplant donor. The chain is built from TRBV20-1 and TRBJ1-5; D not resolved. The CDR3 here is CSARDHRLGSNQPQHF. CDR3 sequence (DNA): TGCAGTGCTAGAGATCACCGGTTGGGAAGCAATCAGCCCCAGCATTTT.